This T cell receptor (beta chain) is from a study of beta chain features in type 1 diabetes (dated by TCRdb to the late 2010s). Background on the whole study: No differences in mean age, gender distribution, total cell number or subset yield were found between patients and healthy donors. Naive and central memory subsets were obtained from all 30 or so donors, but regulatory and stem cell-like memory subsets were isolated from only 8 patients and roughly 8 healthy donors. The study compared TCRB repertoires of sorted circulating CD4+ T cell subsets between recently diagnosed type 1 diabetes patients and matched healthy donors. A total of 85 million to 140 million sorted cells were examined across all samples, and a strong correlation was observed between cell number per subset and RNA yield. Findings and caveats that apply to the study as a whole: Sequencing cDNA rather than genomic DNA could over-represent highly expressing activated cells, although activation and CD3 levels did not differ between groups. Shorter templates might be favored by PCR, yet because patient and control samples were amplified and corrected together, any such skew would affect both groups equally. HLA sub-analyses involved small numbers of individuals, so any influence of HLA type on TCRB rearrangement remained unresolved. Type 1 diabetes patients showed a moderate but significant shortening of TCRB CDR3 length in all four CD4+ subsets. Patients with type 1 diabetes made fewer insertions and deleted more nucleotides at VDJ recombination sites, implying thymic rearrangement abnormalities. Naive, central memory and regulatory TCRB repertoires appeared to be more alike among patients than among healthy donors.

All of the isolated RNA was reverse transcribed with the High Capacity cDNA Reverse Transcription Kit, so expressed TCRB transcripts were sequenced. Naive, central memory and regulatory T cell samples underwent deep immunoSEQ sequencing, averaging around 4 million total reads per sample. Sorted cells were lysed in RLT buffer and RNA was extracted with DNase-treated RNeasy Micro or Mini kits, depending on cell number. To prevent cross-contamination, each cell subset was processed individually, whereas patient and healthy donor samples were processed jointly. The immunoSEQ multiplex PCR was used to amplify TCRB sequences from cDNA, generating 87-bp fragments that spanned the CDR3 region. The amplicons were sequenced using the Illumina HiSeq platform. The paper's data handling went like this. PCR bias was computationally corrected using synthetic template baselines, reads within Hamming distance 2 were collapsed, and singletons that could not be merged were discarded. Reads were aligned against IMGT so that V, D and J genes, CDR3 length and insertions or deletions at six rearrangement sites could be assigned. Clonotype counts were normalized to sorted cell number within each subset before computing true diversity and Gini coefficients with the tcR R package. Repertoire sharing was quantified using the overlap coefficient calculated on TCRB nucleotide sequences. Out-of-frame TCRB sequences from naive cells were analyzed as a proxy for the pre-selection repertoire. As stored in TCRdb, this immuneACCESS dataset retains in-frame rearrangements with V and J assigned. A fraction of the clones does not appear; measured against another copy, unresolved V genes explain less than half of the discrepancy, and the remainder lacks a known reason. V and J calls and clone size come straight from that table; D and trimming were deduced from the DNA. Here the sample has around 330,000 clones; 11% occur a single time. The ten largest make up roughly 0.016% of the sample.

This clone was picked up many times. It lacks a known antigen. Per-base qualities were not stored, and no clone one base away is much larger. From each donor, a single peripheral blood sample of about 110 mL on average was drawn into heparinised tubes. Using a panel that included CD45RO, CCR7, CD25, CD127, CD95 and CD27, naive, central memory, regulatory and stem cell-like memory CD4+ T cells were sorted on a BD FACSAria II. Every sorted population had a purity above 95%. Right away, PBMCs were isolated by Lymphoprep density gradient centrifugation and were stained directly, with no culture step. Samples were stained and sorted in pairs, with one healthy donor and one patient per experiment, so that batch effects were minimized. The sequenced sample consisted of naive CD4+ T cells from blood. This specimen's cell subset or site label, per the study, means: true naive CD4+ T cells. The sequence was collected from a woman aged 25 to 39 in good health.

Read as DNA, the sequence is TGTGCCTGGAGTTTCGGGGATGAGCAGTTCTTC. The resulting protein is CAWSFGDEQFF. The rearranged segments are TRBV30 and TRBJ2-1; TRBD2 could be the D gene, as 5 bases match. V was cut back by 2 bases and J by 8 bases, leaving a gap of 7 bases between them. Taken from the germline V gene (reference sequence), the CDR1 and CDR2 loops are GTSNPN and SVGIG. The CDR3 contains 11 residues, cysteine and phenylalanine counted. Left in the record is the CDR3 DNA by itself, 33 bases read in frame from the first base.